This TCR beta chain was sequenced in a study of Ad26.COV2.S vaccination and SARS-CoV-2 variants. Study-level results: There was reportedly substantial breadth in spike-specific CD8+ and CD4+ T cell responses after vaccination.

CDR3 length: 14 residues. CDR1 and CDR2 from the germline V gene are SGHRS and YFSETQ. V was trimmed by 0 bases and J by 5 bases, leaving 11 bases between them. This table comes from immunoSEQ multiplex PCR, and its TCRdb copy is limited to in-frame clones, with some not included. Among 380,000 or so clones listed, roughly 80% were seen once. The treatment was: roughly 19 received Ad26.COV2.S at low or high dose, single or two shots; several received placebo; per-sample allocation not given. On day 63 after the first injection, vaccine and placebo recipients gave samples. This clone was seen only once. Its antigen is not known.

V is TRBV5-1 and J is TRBJ1-1; D is unresolved. The starting material was peripheral blood, obtained in a trial of Ad26.COV2.S vaccine versus placebo. The TCR was taken from a person between 18 and 59 years old who received the Ad26.COV2.S COVID-19 vaccine or a placebo. CDR3 DNA: TGCGCCAGCAGCTTGGGCTCCCTTTCGACTGAAGCTTTCTTT. This codes for CASSLGSLSTEAFF.